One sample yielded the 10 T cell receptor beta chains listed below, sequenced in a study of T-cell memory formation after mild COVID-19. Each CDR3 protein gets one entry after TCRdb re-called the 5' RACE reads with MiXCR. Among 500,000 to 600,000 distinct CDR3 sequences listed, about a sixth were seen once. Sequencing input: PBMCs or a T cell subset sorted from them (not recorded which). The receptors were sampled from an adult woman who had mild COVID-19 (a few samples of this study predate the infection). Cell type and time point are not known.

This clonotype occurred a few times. CDR3 DNA sequence: TGTGCCAGCAGAACTAGGGGTCGCCCTGAAGCTTTCTTT. Encoded protein: CASRTRGRPEAFF. The chain has TRBV6-5 and TRBJ1-1; D is perhaps TRBD1 (5 bases). The CDR3 is made up of 13 amino acids. The V gene lost 6 bases and the J gene lost 6 bases, with 14 bases spanning the gap. Germline V gives CDR1 MNHEY, CDR2 SVGAGI.

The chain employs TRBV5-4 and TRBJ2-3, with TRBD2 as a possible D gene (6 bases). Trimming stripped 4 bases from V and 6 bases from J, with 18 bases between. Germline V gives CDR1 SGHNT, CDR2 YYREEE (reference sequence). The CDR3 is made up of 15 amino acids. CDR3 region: CASSRWGVAPDTQYF. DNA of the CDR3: TGTGCCAGCAGCAGATGGGGGGTCGCGCCTGATACGCAGTATTTT.

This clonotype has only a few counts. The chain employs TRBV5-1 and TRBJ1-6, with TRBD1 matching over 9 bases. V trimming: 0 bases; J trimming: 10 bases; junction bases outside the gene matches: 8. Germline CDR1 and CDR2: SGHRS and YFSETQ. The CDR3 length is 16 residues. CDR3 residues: CASSLGGQGSRSPLHF. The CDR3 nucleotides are TGCGCCAGCAGCTTGGGTGGACAGGGGTCGAGATCACCCCTCCACTTT.

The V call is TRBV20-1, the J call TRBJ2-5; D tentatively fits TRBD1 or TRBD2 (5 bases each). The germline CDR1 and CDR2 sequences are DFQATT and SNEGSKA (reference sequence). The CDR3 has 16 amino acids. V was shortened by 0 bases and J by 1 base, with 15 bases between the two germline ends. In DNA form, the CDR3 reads TGCAGTGCTAGAGATACTGGGGGATGGGGCCAAGAGACCCAGTACTTC. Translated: CSARDTGGWGQETQYF.

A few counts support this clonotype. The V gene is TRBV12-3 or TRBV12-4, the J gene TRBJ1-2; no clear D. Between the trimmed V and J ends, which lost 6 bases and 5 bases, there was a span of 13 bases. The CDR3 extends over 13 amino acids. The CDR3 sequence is CASRPDGEYGYTF. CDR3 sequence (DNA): TGTGCCAGCAGACCCGACGGCGAATATGGCTACACCTTC.

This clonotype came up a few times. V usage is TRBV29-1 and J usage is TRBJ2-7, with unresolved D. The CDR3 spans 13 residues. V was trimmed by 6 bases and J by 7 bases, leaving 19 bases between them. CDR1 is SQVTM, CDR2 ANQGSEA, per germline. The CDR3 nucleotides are TGCAGCGTCAGGATCAGGAATCTGGGGGAGCAGTACTTC. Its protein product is CSVRIRNLGEQYF.

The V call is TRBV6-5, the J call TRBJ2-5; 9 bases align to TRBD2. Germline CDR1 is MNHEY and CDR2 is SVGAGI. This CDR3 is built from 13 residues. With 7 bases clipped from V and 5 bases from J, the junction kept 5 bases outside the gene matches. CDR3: CASTPGLAETQYF. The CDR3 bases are TGTGCCAGCACCCCCGGACTAGCGGAGACCCAGTACTTC.

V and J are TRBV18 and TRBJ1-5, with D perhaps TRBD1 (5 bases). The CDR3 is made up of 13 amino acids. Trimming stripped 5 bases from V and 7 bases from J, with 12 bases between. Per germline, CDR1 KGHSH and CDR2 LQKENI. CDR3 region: CASSWGGGQPQHF. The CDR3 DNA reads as TGTGCCAGCTCATGGGGGGGTGGACAGCCCCAGCATTTT.

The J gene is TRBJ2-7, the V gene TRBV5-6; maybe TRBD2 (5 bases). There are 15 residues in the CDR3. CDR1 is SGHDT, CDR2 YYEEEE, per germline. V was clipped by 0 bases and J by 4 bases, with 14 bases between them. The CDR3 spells CASSLGSLRDYEQYF. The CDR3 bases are TGTGCCAGCAGCTTGGGGAGCCTACGGGATTACGAGCAGTACTTC. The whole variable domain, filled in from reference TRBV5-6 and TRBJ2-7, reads DAGVTQSPTHLIKTRGQQVTLRCSPKSGHDTVSWYQQALGQGPQFIFQYYEEEERQRGNFPDRFSGHQFPNYSSELNVNALLLGDSALYLCASSLGSLRDYEQYFGPGTRLTVT.

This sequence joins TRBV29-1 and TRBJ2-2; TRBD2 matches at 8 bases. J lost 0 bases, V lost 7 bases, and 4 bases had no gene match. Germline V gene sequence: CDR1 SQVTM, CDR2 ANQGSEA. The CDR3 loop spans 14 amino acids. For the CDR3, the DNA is TGCAGCGCCAGACTAGCGCCGAACACCGGGGAGCTGTTTTTT. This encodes CSARLAPNTGELFF.